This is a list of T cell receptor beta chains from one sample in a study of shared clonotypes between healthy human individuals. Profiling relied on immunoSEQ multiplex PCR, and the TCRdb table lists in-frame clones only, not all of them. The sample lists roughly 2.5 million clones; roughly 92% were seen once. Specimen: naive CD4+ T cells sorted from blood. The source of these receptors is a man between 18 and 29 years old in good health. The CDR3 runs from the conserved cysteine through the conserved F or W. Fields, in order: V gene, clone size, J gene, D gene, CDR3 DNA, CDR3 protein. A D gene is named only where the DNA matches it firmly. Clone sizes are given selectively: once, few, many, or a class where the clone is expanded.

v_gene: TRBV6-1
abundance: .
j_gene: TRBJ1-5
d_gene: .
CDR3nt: TGTGCCAGCAGGGCAACGGGGAGCAATCAGCCCCAGCATTTT
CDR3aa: CASRATGSNQPQHF

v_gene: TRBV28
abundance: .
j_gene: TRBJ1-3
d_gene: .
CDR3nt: TGTGCCAGCAGTCCAGGGACGTTCTCTGGAAACACCATATATTTT
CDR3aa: CASSPGTFSGNTIYF

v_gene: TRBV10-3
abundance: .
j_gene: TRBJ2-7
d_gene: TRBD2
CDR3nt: TGTGCCATCAGTGGGGCTAGCGGCTTTTCCTACGAGCAGTACTTC
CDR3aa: CAISGASGFSYEQYF

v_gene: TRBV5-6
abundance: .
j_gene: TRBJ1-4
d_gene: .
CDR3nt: TGTGCCAGCAGCGCTCGACAGGCCGGGGGGGAAAAACTGTTTTTT
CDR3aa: CASSARQAGGEKLFF

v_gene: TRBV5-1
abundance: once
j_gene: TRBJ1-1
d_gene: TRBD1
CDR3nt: TGCGCCAGCAGCTTGGTACAGGGGGAGGGAAGCACTGAAGCTTTCTTT
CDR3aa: CASSLVQGEGSTEAFF

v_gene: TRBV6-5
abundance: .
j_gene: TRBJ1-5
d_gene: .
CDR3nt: TGTGCCAGCAGCGGCAGAGATCAGCCCCAGCATTTT
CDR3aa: CASSGRDQPQHF

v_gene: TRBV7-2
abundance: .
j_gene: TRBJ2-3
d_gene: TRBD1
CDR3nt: TGTGCCAGCAGCTCGGCCGGGACAGTTAGCACAGATACGCAGTATTTT
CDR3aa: CASSSAGTVSTDTQYF

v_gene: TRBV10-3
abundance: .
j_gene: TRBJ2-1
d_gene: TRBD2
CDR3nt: TGTGCCATCAGTGAAGGACTAGCGGGAAAGGGTGAGCAGTTCTTC
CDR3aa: CAISEGLAGKGEQFF

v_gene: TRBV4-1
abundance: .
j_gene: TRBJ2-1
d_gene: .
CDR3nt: TGCGCCAGCAGCCAAGTAGTTGTCATCTCCTACAATGAGCAGTTCTTC
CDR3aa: CASSQVVVISYNEQFF

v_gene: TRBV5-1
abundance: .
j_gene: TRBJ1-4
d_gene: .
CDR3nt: TGCGCCAGCAGCTTGGGGGGGCAGGTCGCGGCTTTTGAAAAACTGTTTTTT
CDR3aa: CASSLGGQVAAFEKLFF

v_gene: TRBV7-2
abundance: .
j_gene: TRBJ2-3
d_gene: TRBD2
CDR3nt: TGTGCCAGCAGCCTCGGGACTAGCGGGACGTATACGCAGTATTTT
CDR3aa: CASSLGTSGTYTQYF

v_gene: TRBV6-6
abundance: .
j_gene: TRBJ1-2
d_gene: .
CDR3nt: TGTGCCACCGACCTTAACTATGGCTACACCTTC
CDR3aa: CATDLNYGYTF

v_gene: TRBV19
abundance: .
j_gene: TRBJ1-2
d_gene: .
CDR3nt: TGTGCCACCACTGACGGGTCTTGGTATGGCTACACCTTC
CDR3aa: CATTDGSWYGYTF

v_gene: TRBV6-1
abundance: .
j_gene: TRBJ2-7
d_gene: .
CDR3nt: TGTGCCAGCTTGGTTGCACGAACCTACGAGCAGTACTTC
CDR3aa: CASLVARTYEQYF

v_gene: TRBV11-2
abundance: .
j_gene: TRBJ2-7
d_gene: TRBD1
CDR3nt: TGTGCCAGCAGCTTAGATTCTGGGACAGCGAACTCCTACGAGCAGTACTTC
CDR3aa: CASSLDSGTANSYEQYF

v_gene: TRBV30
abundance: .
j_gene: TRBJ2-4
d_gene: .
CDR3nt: TGTGCCTGGAGTCCTGCCTTCGCCAAAAACATTCAGTACTTC
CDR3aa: CAWSPAFAKNIQYF

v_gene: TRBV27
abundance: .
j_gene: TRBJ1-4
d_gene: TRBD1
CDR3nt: TGTGCCAGCACCCCGGGACAGGGGGCGCCGGCTAATGAAAAACTGTTTTTT
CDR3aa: CASTPGQGAPANEKLFF

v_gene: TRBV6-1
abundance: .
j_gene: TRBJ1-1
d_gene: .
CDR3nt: TGTGCCACCAGTCGGGAGGGGATGAACACTGAAGCTTTCTTT
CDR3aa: CATSREGMNTEAFF

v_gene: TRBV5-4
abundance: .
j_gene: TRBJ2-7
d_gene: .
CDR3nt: TGTGCCAGCACCCAGGGACCGCTAGCCTACGAGCAGTACTTC
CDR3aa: CASTQGPLAYEQYF

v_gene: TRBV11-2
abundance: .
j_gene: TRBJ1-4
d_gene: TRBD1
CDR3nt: TGTGCCAGCAGCTTAGTAGGGGGGACAGTCAGGGTTGAAAAACTGTTTTTT
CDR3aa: CASSLVGGTVRVEKLFF

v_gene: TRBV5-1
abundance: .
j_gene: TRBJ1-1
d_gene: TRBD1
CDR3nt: TGCGCCAGCAGCCAGGACAGGGGTCCTGAAGCTTTCTTT
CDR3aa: CASSQDRGPEAFF

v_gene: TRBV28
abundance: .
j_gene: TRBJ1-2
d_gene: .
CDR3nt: TGTGCCAGCAGTTTCTTGTCCGTTTCAGGGAATGGCTACACCTTC
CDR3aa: CASSFLSVSGNGYTF

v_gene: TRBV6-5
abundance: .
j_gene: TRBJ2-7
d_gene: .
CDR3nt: TGTGCCAGTGGTCTGGGAGGATTCTACGAGCAGTACTTC
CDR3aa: CASGLGGFYEQYF

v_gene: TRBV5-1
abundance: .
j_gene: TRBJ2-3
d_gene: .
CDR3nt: TGCGCCAGCAGCTACCGCGGGGGCTTGGGCACAGATACGCAGTATTTT
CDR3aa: CASSYRGGLGTDTQYF

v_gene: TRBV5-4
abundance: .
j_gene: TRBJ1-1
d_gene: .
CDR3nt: TGTGCCAGCAGCCCCGGGACATCGAACACTGAAGCTTTCTTT
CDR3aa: CASSPGTSNTEAFF

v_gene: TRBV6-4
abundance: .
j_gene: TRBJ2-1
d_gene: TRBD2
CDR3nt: TGTGCCAGCAGTGAAGGGACTAGCGGGTACAATGAGCAGTTCTTC
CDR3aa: CASSEGTSGYNEQFF

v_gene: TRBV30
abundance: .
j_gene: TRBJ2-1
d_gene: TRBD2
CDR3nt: TGTGCGCGGGGAGGGTGGCTAGGGAATGAGCAGTTCTTC
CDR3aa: CARGGWLGNEQFF

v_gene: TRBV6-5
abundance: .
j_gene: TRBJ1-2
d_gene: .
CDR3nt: TGTGCCAGCAGTTATTCACCGGGGCGTAACTATGGCTACACCTTC
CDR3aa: CASSYSPGRNYGYTF